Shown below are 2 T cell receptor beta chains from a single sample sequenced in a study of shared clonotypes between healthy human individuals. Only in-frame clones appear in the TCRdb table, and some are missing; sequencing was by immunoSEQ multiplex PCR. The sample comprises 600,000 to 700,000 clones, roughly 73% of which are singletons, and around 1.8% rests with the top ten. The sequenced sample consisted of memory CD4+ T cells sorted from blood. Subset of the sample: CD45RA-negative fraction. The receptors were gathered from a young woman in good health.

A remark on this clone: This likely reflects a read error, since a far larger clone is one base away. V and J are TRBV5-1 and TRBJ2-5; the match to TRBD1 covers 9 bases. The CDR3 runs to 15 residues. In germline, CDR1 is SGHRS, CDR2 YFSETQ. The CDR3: CASGLGQGGVETQYF. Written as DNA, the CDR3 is TGCGCCAGCGGCTTGGGACAGGGAGGTGTGGAGACCCAGTACTTC.

CDR3 sequence: CASSLRTGGLNTEAFF. As DNA, the CDR3 is TGTGCCAGCAGCCTCCGGACAGGGGGCTTGAACACTGAAGCTTTCTTT. The chain recombines TRBV11-2 with TRBJ1-1, with TRBD1 matching 11 bases. Germline V gives CDR1 SGHAT, CDR2 FQNNGV. Trimming removed 5 bases from V and 0 bases from J; junction bases left unmatched: 5. The CDR3 is 16 residues long.